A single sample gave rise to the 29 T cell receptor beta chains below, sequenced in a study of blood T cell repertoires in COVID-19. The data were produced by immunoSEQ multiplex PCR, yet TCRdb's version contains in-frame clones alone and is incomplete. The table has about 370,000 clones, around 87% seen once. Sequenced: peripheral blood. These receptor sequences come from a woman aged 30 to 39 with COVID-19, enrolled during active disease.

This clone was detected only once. CDR3 amino acids: CASSPRTGRRAGGYEQYF. CDR3 coding DNA: TGTGCCAGCAGCCCCAGGACAGGGCGGCGGGCCGGGGGTTATGAGCAGTACTTC. The V gene is TRBV3-1 (or the pseudogene TRBV3-2), the J gene TRBJ2-7, with 8 bases matching TRBD1. The germline CDR1 and CDR2 sequences are LGHDT and YNNKEL (reference sequence). Germline trimming cut 4 bases from V and 7 bases from J; bases unmatched to any gene: 21. The CDR3 is 18 amino acids.

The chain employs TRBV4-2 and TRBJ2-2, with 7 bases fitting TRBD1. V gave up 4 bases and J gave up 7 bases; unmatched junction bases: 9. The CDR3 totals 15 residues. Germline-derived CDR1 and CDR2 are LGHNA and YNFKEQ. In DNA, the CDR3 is TGTGCCAGCAGCCGAAGACAGGGTCAGGTCGGGGAGCTGTTTTTT. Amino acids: CASSRRQGQVGELFF.

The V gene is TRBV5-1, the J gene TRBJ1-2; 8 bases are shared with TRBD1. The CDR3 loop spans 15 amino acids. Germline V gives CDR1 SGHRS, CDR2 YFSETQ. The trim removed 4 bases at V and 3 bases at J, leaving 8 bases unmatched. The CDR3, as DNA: TGCGCCAGCAGCCAAGACAGGGGTCGCTACTATGGCTACACCTTC. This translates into CASSQDRGRYYGYTF.

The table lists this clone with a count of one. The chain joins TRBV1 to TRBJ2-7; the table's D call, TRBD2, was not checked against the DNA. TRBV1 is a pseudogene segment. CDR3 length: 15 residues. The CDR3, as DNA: TGCACCAGCAGATCAGGACTAGCGGAGTATTACGAGCAGTACTTC. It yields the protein CTSRSGLAEYYEQYF.

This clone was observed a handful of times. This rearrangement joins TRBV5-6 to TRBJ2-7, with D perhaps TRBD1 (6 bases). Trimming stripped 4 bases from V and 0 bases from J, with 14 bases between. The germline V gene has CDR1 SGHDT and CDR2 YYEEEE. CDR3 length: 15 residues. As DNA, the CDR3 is TGTGCCAGCAGCCCATGGACAGTAGCCTCCTACGAGCAGTACTTC. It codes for CASSPWTVASYEQYF.

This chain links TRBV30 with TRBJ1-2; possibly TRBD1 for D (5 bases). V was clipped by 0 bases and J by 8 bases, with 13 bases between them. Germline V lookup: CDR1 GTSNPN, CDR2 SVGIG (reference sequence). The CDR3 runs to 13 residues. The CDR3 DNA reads TGTGCCTGGAGTGTACAGGCCTCACAGGGCTACACCTTC. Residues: CAWSVQASQGYTF.

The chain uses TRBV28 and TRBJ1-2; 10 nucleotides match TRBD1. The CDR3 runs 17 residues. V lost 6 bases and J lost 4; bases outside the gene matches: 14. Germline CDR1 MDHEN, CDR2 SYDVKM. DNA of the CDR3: TGTGCCAGCAGAATAAAGGGGGACAGGGGCGCCGGCTATGGCTACACCTTC. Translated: CASRIKGDRGAGYGYTF.

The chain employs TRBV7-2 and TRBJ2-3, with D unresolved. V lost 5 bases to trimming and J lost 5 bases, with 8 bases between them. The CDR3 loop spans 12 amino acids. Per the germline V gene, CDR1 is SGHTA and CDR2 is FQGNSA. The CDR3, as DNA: TGTGCCAGCAGCCCGAGGTTAGATACGCAGTATTTT. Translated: CASSPRLDTQYF. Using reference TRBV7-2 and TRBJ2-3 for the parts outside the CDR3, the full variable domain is GAGVSQSPSNKVTEKGKDVELRCDPISGHTALYWYRQSLGQGLEFLIYFQGNSAPDKSGLPSDRFSAERTGGSVSTLTIQRTQQEDSAVYLCASSPRLDTQYFGPGTRLTVL.

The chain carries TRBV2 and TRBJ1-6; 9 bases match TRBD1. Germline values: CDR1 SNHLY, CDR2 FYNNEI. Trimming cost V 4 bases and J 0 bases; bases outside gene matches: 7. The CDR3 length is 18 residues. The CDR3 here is CASSGGQGVSSYNSPLHF. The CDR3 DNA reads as TGTGCCAGCAGTGGGGGACAGGGAGTGAGCTCCTATAATTCACCCCTCCACTTT.

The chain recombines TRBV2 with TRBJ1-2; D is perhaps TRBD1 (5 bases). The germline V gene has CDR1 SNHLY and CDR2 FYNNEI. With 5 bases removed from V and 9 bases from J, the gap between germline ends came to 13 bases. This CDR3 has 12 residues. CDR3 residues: CASSYRPGRYTF. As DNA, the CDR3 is TGTGCCAGCAGTTACAGGCCCGGTCGCTACACCTTC.

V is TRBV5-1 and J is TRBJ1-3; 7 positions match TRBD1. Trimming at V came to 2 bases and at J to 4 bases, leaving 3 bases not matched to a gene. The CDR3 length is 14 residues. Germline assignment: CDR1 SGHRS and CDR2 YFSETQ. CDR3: CASSFTGEGNTIYF. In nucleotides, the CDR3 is TGCGCCAGCAGCTTTACAGGGGAAGGAAACACCATATATTTT. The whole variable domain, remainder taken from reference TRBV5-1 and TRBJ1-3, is KAGVTQTPRYLIKTRGQQVTLSCSPISGHRSVSWYQQTPGQGLQFLFEYFSETQRNKGNFPGRFSGRQFSNSRSEMNVSTLELGDSALYLCASSFTGEGNTIYFGEGSWLTVV.

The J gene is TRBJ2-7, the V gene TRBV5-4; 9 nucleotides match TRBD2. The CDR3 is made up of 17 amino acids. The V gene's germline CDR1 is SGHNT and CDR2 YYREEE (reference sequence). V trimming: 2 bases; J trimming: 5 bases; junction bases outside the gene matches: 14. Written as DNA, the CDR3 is TGTGCCAGCAGCTTTATAAGCGGGAGGCCCCGTGGGGACGAGCAGTACTTC. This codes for CASSFISGRPRGDEQYF.

The CDR3 coding sequence is TGCAGCGTTGAAACGGGGGACACTGAAGCTTTCTTT. Amino acid sequence: CSVETGDTEAFF. The chain carries TRBV29-1 and TRBJ1-1, with D maybe TRBD1 (5 bases). The CDR3 spans 12 residues. Trimming shortened V by 2 bases and J by 3 bases, and 7 bases separated the two germline ends. The V gene's germline CDR1 is SQVTM and CDR2 ANQGSEA. Looking up the rest from reference TRBV29-1 and TRBJ1-1 gives the full variable domain: SAVISQKPSRDICQRGTSLTIQCQVDSQVTMMFWYRQQPGQSLTLIATANQGSEATYESGFVIDKFPISRPNLTFSTLTVSNMSPEDSSIYLCSVETGDTEAFFGQGTRLTVV.

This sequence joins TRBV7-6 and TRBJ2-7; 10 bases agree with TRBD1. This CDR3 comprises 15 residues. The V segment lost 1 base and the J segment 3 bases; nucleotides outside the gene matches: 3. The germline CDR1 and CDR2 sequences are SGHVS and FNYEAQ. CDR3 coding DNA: TGTGCCAGCAGCTTAGGGACAGGGGGGGTCTACGAGCAGTACTTC. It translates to CASSLGTGGVYEQYF.

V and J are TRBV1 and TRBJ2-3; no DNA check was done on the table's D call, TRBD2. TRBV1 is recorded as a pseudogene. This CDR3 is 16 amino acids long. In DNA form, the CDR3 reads TGCACCAGCCCCTTCCTGGTAGCGGAGATCACAGATACGCAGTATTTT. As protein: CTSPFLVAEITDTQYF.

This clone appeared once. This CDR3 reads CASSRHRDLTDTQYF. CDR3 DNA: TGTGCCAGCAGCCGCCACAGGGACCTCACAGATACGCAGTATTTT. V and J are TRBV28 and TRBJ2-3; tentative D call: TRBD1 (6 bases). Germline V gene sequence: CDR1 MDHEN, CDR2 SYDVKM. The CDR3 spans 15 residues. Trimming stripped 6 bases from V and 2 bases from J, with 15 bases between.

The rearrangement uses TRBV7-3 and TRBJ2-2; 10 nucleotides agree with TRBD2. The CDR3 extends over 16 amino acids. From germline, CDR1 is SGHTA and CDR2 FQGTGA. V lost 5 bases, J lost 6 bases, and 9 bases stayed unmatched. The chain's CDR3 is CASSPIAGGFSGELFF. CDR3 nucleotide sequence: TGTGCCAGCAGCCCTATAGCGGGAGGTTTTTCCGGGGAGCTGTTTTTT.

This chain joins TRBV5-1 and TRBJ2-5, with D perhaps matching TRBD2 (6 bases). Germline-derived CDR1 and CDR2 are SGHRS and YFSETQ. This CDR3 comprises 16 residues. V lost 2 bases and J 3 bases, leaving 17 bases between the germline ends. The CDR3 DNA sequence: TGCGCCAGCAGCTTCTTCGGGGGAGTTTTAAAAGAGACCCAGTACTTC. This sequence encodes CASSFFGGVLKETQYF.

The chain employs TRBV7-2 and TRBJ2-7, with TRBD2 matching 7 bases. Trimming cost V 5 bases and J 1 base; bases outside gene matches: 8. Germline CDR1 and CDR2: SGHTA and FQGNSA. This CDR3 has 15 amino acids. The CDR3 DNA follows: TGTGCCAGCAGCCCCTTGGGCGGGAGATCCTACGAGCAGTACTTC. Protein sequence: CASSPLGGRSYEQYF. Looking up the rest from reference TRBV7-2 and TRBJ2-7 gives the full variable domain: GAGVSQSPSNKVTEKGKDVELRCDPISGHTALYWYRQSLGQGLEFLIYFQGNSAPDKSGLPSDRFSAERTGGSVSTLTIQRTQQEDSAVYLCASSPLGGRSYEQYFGPGTRLTVT.

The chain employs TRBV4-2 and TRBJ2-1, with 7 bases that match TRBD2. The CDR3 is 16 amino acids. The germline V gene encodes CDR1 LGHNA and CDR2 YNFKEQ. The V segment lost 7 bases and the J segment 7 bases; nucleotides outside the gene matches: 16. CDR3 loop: CASKKFGLDSENEQFF. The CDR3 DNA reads TGTGCCAGCAAGAAGTTTGGACTAGACTCAGAAAATGAGCAGTTCTTC.

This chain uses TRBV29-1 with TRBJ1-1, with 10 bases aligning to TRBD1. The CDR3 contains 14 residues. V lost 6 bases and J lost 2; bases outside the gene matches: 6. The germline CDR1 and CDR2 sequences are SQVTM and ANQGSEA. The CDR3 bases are TGCAGCGTGGGGGACAGGGGAGGTAACACTGAAGCTTTCTTT. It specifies CSVGDRGGNTEAFF. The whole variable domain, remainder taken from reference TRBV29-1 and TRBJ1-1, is SAVISQKPSRDICQRGTSLTIQCQVDSQVTMMFWYRQQPGQSLTLIATANQGSEATYESGFVIDKFPISRPNLTFSTLTVSNMSPEDSSIYLCSVGDRGGNTEAFFGQGTRLTVV.

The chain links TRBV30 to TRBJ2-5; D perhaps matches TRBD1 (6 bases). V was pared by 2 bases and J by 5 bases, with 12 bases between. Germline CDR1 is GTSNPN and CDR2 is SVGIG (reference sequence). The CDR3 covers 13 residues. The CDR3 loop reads CAWSTQGRETQYF. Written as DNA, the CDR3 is TGTGCCTGGAGTACGCAGGGGCGGGAGACCCAGTACTTC.

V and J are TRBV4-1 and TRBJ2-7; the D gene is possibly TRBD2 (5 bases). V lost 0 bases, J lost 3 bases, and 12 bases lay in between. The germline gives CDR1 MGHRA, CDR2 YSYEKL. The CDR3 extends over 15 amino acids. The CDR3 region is CASSQDRGRGYEQYF. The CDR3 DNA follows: TGCGCCAGCAGCCAAGACCGAGGGAGAGGCTACGAGCAGTACTTC.

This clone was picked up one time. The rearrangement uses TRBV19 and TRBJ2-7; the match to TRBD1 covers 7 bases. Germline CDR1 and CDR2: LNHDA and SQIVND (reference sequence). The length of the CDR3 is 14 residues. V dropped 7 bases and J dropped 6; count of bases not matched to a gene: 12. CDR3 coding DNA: TGTGCCAGTACCACGACAGGGCATGGTTCCGAGCAGTACTTC. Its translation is CASTTTGHGSEQYF.

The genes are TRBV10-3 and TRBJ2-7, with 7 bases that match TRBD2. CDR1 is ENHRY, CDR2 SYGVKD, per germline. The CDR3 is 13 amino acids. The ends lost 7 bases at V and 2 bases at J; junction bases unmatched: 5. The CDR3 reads CAIKGGGTYEQYF. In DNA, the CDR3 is TGTGCCATCAAGGGCGGGGGAACCTACGAGCAGTACTTC.

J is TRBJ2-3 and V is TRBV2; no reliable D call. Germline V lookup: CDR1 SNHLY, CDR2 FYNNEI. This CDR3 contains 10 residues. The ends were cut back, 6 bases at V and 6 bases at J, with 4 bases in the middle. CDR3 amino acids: CASSRDTQYF. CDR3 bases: TGTGCCAGCAGCCGGGATACGCAGTATTTT.

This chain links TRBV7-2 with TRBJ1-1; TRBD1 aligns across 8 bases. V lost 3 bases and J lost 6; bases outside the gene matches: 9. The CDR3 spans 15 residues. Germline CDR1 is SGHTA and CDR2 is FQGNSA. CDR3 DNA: TGTGCCAGCAGCTTGGTGACAGGGGTAACATCTGAAGCTTTCTTT. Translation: CASSLVTGVTSEAFF.

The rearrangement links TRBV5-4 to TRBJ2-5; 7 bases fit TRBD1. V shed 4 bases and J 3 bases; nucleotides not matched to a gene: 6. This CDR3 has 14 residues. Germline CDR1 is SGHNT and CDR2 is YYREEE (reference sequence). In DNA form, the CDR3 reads TGTGCCAGCAGCCCCAGGGGGTATAAAGAGACCCAGTACTTC. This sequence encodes CASSPRGYKETQYF.

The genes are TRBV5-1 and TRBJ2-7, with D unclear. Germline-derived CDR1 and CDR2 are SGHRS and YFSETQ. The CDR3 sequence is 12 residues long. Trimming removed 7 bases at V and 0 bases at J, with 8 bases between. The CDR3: CASGRTSYEQYF. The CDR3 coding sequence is TGCGCCAGCGGGCGAACCTCCTACGAGCAGTACTTC.